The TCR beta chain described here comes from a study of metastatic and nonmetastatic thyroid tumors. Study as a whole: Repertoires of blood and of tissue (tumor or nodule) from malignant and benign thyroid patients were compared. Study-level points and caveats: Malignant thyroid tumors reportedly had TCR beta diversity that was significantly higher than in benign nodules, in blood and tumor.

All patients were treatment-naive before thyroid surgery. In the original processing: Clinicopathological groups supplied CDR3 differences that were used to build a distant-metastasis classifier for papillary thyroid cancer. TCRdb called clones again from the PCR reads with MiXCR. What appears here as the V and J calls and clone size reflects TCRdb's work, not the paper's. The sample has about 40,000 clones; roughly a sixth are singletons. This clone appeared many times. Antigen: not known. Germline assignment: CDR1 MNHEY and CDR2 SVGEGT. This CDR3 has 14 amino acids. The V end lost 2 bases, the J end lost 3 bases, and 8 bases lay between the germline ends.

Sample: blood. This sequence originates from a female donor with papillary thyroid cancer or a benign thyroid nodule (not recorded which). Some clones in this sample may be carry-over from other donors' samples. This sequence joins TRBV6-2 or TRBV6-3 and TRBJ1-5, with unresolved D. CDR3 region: CASSYSQINQPQHF. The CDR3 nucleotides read TGTGCCAGCAGTTACAGCCAAATCAATCAGCCCCAGCATTTT.